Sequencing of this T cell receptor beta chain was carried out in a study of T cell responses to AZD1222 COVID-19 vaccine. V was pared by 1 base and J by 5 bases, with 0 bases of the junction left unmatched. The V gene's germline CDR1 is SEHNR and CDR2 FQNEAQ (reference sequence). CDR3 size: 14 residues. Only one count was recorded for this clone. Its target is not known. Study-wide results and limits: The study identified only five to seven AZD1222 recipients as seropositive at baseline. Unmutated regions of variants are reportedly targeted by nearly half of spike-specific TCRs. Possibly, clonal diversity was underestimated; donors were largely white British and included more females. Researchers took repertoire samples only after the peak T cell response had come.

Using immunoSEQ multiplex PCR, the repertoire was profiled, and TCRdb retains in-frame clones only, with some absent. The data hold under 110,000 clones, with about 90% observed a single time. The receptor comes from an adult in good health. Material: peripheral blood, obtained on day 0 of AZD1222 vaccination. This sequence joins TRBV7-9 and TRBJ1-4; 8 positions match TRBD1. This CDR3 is CASSLGTGNEKLFF. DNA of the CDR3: TGTGCCAGCAGCTTAGGGACAGGGAATGAAAAACTGTTTTTT.